This T cell receptor (beta chain) is drawn from a study of CD8 T cells in Susac syndrome. About this clonotype itself: Its specificity is unknown.

Sequencing of TCR beta was carried out in blood CD8+ and CD4+ T cells. Reverse transcription of roughly 0.45 to 1 ug RNA used random hexamers. TCRdb fed the immunoSEQ multiplex PCR reads into MiXCR, producing one record per CDR3 protein. The data show hundreds of thousands of distinct CDR3 sequences, approximately 95% seen once. Notes on the study in general: That the number of individuals in its TCR sequencing and HLA analysis was relatively small was acknowledged by the study.

Trimming removed 6 bases from V and 2 bases from J, with 8 bases in between. This CDR3 spans 13 amino acids. Input material: CD4+ T cells from PBMCs. V gene TRBV12-3 or TRBV12-4 combines with J gene TRBJ1-5, with D unresolved. This receptor was identified in a human donor with multiple sclerosis. CDR3 loop: CASSGRGNQPQHF. CDR3 in DNA: TGTGCCAGCAGCGGGAGGGGCAATCAGCCCCAGCATTTT.